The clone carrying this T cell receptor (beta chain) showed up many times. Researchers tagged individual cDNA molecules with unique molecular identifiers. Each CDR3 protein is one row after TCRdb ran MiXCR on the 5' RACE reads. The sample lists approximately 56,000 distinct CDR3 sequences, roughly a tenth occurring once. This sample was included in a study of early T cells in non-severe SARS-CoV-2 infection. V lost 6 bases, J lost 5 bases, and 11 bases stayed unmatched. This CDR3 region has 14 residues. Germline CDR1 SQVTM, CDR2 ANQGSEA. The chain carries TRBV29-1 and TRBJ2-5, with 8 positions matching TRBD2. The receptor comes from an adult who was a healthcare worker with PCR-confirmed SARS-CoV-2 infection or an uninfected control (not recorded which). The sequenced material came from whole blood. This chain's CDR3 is CSVDWTSWSETQYF. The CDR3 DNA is TGCAGCGTCGATTGGACTAGCTGGTCGGAGACCCAGTACTTC.